These 8 T cell receptor beta chains came from one sample sequenced in a study of blood T cell repertoires in COVID-19. Produced via immunoSEQ multiplex PCR; TCRdb's table is partial and in-frame only. The table includes about 330,000 clones, roughly 86% detected once. Sequencing was done on a sample of peripheral blood. All receptors come from a woman in her forties or fifties with acute or convalescent COVID-19.

The chain uses TRBV10-3 and TRBJ1-5, with 8 bases aligning to TRBD1. The CDR3 loop spans 13 amino acids. The germline V gene encodes CDR1 ENHRY and CDR2 SYGVKD. After removal of 7 bases from V and 2 bases from J, the junction contained 1 base not matched to a gene. The CDR3 sequence: CAIKGQGNQPQHF. Here the CDR3 DNA reads TGTGCCATCAAGGGACAGGGCAATCAGCCCCAGCATTTT.

The chain recombines TRBV7-3 with TRBJ2-7; 11 nucleotides agree with TRBD1. Germline CDR1 reads SGHTA; CDR2 reads FQGTGA. The CDR3 runs 14 residues. Trimming cost V 2 bases and J 7 bases; bases outside gene matches: 4. The CDR3 loop is CASSLLGQGEEQYF. Written as DNA, the CDR3 is TGTGCCAGCAGCTTATTGGGACAGGGGGAGGAGCAGTACTTC.

This clone was detected only a few times. This chain connects TRBV28 to TRBJ1-1; tentatively, D is TRBD1 (6 bases). Germline loops: CDR1 MDHEN, CDR2 SYDVKM. The CDR3 consists of 14 residues. Deletions cut 5 bases from V and 5 bases from J, with 15 bases between. The CDR3 loop reads CASSILTQGTEAFF. The CDR3 bases are TGTGCCAGCAGTATTCTGACCCAGGGGACTGAAGCTTTCTTT.

CDR3 in DNA: TGTGCCATCAGTGCTTCCGGGACAGGGGGCGAAGCTTTCTTT. Translated, it gives CAISASGTGGEAFF. The chain carries TRBV10-3 and TRBJ1-1, with TRBD1 matching 12 bases. The CDR3 loop spans 14 amino acids. CDR1 is ENHRY, CDR2 SYGVKD, per germline. With V trimmed by 4 bases and J by 8 bases, 5 bases remained unmatched.

There are a few counts of this clone. The rearrangement uses TRBV4-1 and TRBJ1-1; D gene uncertain. V lost 0 bases, J lost 5 bases, and 16 bases lay in between. Germline CDR1 and CDR2: MGHRA and YSYEKL. CDR3 length: 16 amino acids. CDR3 sequence (DNA): TGCGCCAGCAGCCAAGAAAAAACCGGAGCGTGGACTGAAGCTTTCTTT. This sequence encodes CASSQEKTGAWTEAFF.

The chain has TRBV19 and TRBJ1-6, with TRBD1 as a possible D gene (5 bases). The CDR3 runs 14 residues. The V gene's germline CDR1 is LNHDA and CDR2 SQIVND (reference sequence). V was trimmed by 4 bases and J by 4 bases, leaving 8 bases between them. The DNA of the CDR3 is TGTGCCAGTAGTAGACAGCTGTATAATTCACCCCTCCACTTT. Its protein is CASSRQLYNSPLHF.

The V and J genes are TRBV19 and TRBJ2-5; TRBD2 aligns across 7 bases. The CDR3 is 14 amino acids. Germline CDR1 and CDR2: LNHDA and SQIVND (reference sequence). Trimming took 6 bases from V and 2 from J; bases not matched to a gene: 6. CDR3 nucleotide sequence: TGTGCCAGTAGAACGGCTAGCGGACAAGAGACCCAGTACTTC. As protein: CASRTASGQETQYF.

This chain connects TRBV24-1 to TRBJ1-2; no firm D call. V lost 7 bases and J lost 0, with 8 bases in between. This CDR3 contains 13 residues. CDR1 is KGHDR and CDR2 is SFDVKD in the germline V gene. The CDR3 nucleotides are TGTGCCACCAGAGACGGGACTAACTATGGCTACACCTTC. Translating gives CATRDGTNYGYTF.